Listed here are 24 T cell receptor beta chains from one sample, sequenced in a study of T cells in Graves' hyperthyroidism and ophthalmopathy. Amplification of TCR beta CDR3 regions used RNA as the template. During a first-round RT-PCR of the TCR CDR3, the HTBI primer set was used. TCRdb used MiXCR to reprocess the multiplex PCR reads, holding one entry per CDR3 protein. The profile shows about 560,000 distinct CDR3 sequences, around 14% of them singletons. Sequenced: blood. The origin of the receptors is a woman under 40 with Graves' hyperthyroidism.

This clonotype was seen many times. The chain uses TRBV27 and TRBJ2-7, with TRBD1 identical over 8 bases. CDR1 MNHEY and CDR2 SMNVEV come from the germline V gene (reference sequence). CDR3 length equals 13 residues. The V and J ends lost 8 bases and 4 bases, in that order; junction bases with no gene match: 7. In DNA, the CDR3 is TGTGCCAGCTGGACAGGGACACAATACGAGCAGTACTTC. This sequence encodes CASWTGTQYEQYF.

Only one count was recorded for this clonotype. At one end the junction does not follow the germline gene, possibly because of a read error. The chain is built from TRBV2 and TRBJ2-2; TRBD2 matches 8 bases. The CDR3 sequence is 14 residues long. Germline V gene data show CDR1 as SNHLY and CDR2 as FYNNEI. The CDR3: CASTEWGGSGGLFF. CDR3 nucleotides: TGTGCCAGCACCGAATGGGGGGGCAGCGGGGGGCTGTTTTTT.

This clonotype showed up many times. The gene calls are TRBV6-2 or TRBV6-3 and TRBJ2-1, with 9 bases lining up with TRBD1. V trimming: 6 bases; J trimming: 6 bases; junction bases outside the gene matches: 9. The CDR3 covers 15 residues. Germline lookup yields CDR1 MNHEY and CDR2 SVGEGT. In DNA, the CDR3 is TGTGCCAGCAGCCCTGACAGGGGGGCAGGCAATGAGCAGTTCTTC. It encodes CASSPDRGAGNEQFF.

CDR3 in amino acids: CASSESLAGTGELFF. Written as DNA, the CDR3 is TGCGCCAGCAGTGAGTCGCTAGCGGGCACCGGGGAGCTGTTTTTT. This chain links TRBV10-1 with TRBJ2-2; 8 positions agree with TRBD2. Losses at the gene ends were 0 bases for V and 4 bases for J; bases not matched to a gene: 1. The CDR3 contains 15 residues. CDR1 WNHNN and CDR2 SYGVQD come from the germline V gene (reference sequence).

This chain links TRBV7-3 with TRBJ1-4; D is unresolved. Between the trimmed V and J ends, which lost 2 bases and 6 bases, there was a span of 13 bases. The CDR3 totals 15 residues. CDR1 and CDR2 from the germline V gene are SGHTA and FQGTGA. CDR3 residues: CASSLEEGGYEKLFF. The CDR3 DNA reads TGTGCCAGCAGCTTAGAGGAAGGAGGGTATGAAAAACTGTTTTTT.

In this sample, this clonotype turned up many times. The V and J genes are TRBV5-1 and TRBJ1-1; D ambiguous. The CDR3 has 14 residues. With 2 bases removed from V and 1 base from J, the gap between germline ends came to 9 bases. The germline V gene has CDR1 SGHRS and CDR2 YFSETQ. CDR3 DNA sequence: TGCGCCAGCAGCTTTTGGGCAGAGAACACTGAAGCTTTCTTT. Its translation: CASSFWAENTEAFF.

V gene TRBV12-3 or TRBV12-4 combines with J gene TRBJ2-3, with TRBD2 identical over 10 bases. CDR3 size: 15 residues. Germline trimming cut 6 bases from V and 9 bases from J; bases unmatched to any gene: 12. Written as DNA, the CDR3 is TGTGCCAGCAGCCTGAGCGGGGGGGGGGGAGAAACGCAGTATTTT. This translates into CASSLSGGGGETQYF.

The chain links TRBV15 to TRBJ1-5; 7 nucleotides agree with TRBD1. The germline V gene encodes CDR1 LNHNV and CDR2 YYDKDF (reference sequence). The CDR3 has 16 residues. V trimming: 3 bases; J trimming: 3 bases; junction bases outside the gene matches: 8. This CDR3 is CATSRRTGEANQPQHF. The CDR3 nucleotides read TGTGCCACCAGCAGGCGAACAGGGGAGGCCAATCAGCCCCAGCATTTT.

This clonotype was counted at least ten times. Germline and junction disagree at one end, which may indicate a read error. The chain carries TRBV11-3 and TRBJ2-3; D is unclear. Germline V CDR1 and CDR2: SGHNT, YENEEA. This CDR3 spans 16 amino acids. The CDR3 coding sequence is TGTGCCGGCAGGATTACTTCATCGCAGGCAGGCGATACGCAGTATTTT. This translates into CAGRITSSQAGDTQYF.

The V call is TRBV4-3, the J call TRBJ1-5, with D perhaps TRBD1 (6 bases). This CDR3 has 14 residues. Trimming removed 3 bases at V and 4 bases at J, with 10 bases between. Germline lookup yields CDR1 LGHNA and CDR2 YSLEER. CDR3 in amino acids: CASSQGHLNQPQHF. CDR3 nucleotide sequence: TGCGCCAGCAGCCAGGGACACCTTAATCAGCCCCAGCATTTT.

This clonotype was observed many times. Here the CDR3 reads CASSTGGARTEAFF. The CDR3 nucleotides are TGTGCCAGCAGCACAGGGGGCGCGCGGACTGAAGCTTTCTTT. This sequence joins TRBV5-6 and TRBJ1-1; 9 bases map to TRBD1. Losses at the gene ends were 4 bases for V and 5 bases for J; bases not matched to a gene: 6. The CDR3 loop spans 14 amino acids. The germline V gene encodes CDR1 SGHDT and CDR2 YYEEEE.

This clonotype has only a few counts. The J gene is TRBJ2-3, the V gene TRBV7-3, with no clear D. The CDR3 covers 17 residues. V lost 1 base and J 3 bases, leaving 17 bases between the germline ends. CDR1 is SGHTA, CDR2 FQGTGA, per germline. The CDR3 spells CASSLKGLTDWTDTQYF. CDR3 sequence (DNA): TGTGCCAGCAGCTTAAAAGGGTTGACGGATTGGACAGATACGCAGTATTTT.

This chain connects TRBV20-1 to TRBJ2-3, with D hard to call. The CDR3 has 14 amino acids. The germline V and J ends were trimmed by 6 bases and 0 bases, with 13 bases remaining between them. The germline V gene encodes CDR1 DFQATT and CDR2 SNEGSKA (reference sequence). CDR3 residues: CSAPSPPSTDTQYF. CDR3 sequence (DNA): TGCAGTGCCCCAAGTCCGCCTAGCACAGATACGCAGTATTTT.

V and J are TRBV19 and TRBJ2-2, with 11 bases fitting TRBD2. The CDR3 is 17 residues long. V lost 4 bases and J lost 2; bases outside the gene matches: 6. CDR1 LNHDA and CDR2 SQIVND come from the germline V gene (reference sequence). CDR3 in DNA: TGTGCCAGTAGTACCCAACTAGCGGGAGCCAACACCGGGGAGCTGTTTTTT. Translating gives CASSTQLAGANTGELFF.

The CDR3 DNA sequence: TGTGCCAGCAGCCAGGGACTAGCGTATGGTAACACCGGGGAGCTGTTTTTT. It specifies CASSQGLAYGNTGELFF. The chain carries TRBV4-2 and TRBJ2-2; 10 bases agree with TRBD2. Looked up from germline, CDR1 is LGHNA and CDR2 is YNFKEQ. This CDR3 comprises 17 residues. With 3 bases clipped from V and 2 bases from J, the junction kept 6 bases outside the gene matches.

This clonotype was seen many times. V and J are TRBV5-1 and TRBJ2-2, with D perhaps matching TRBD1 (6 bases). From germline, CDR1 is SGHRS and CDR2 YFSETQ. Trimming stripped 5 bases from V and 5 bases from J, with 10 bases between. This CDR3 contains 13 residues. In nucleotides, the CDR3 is TGCGCCAGCAGGGACAGTCGGACCGGGGAGCTGTTTTTT. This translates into CASRDSRTGELFF.

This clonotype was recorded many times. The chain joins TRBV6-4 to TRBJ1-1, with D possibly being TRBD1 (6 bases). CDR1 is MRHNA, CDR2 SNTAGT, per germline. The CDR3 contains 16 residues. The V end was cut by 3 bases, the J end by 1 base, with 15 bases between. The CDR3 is CASSDHGGQKNTEAFF. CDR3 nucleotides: TGTGCCAGCAGTGATCACGGGGGGCAGAAGAACACTGAAGCTTTCTTT.

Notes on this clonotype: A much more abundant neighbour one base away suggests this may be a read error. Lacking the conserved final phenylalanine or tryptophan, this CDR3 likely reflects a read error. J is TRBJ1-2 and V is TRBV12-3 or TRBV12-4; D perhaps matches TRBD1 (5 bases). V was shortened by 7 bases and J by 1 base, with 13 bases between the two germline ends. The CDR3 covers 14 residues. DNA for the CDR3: TGTGCCAGCACTCGACAGAACCTTAACTATGGCTACACCTCC. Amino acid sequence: CASTRQNLNYGYTS.

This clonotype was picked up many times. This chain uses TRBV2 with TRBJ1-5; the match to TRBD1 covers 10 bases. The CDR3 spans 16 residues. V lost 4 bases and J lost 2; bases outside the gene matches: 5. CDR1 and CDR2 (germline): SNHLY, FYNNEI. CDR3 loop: CASSGDRGAGNQPQHF. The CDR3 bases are TGTGCCAGCAGTGGGGACAGGGGCGCTGGCAATCAGCCCCAGCATTTT. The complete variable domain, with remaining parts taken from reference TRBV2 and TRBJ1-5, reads EPEVTQTPSHQVTQMGQEVILRCVPISNHLYFYWYRQILGQKVEFLVSFYNNEISEKSEIFDDQFSVERPDGSNFTLKIRSTKLEDSAMYFCASSGDRGAGNQPQHFGDGTRLSIL.

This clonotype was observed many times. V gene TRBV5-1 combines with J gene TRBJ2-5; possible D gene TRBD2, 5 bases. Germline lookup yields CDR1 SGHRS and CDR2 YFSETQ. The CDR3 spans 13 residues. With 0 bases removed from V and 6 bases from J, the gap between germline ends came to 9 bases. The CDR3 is CASSLGGRKTQYF. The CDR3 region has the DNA TGCGCCAGCAGCTTGGGAGGGAGAAAGACCCAGTACTTC.

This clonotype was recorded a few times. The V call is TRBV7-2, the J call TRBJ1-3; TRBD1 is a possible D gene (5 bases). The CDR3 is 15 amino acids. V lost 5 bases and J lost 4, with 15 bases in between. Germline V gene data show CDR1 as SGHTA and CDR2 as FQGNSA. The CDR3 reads CASSKPGHAGNTIYF. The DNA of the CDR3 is TGTGCCAGCAGCAAACCAGGGCACGCCGGAAACACCATATATTTT.

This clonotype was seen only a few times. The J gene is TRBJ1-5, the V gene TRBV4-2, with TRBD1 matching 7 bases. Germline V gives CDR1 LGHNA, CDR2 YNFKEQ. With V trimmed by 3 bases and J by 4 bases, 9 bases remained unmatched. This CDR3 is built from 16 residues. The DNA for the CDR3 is TGTGCCAGCAGCCAGGCCGGGACAGCTTTAAATCAGCCCCAGCATTTT. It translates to CASSQAGTALNQPQHF.

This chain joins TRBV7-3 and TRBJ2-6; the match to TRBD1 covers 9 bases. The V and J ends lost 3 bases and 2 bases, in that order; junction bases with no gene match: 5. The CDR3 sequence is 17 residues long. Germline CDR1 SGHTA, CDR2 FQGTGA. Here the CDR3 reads CASSFWTGDPGANVLTF. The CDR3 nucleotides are TGTGCCAGCAGCTTCTGGACAGGGGACCCTGGGGCCAACGTCCTGACTTTC.

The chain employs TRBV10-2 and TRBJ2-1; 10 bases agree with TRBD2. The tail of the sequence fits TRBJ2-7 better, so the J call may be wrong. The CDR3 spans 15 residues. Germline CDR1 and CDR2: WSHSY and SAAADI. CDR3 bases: TGCGCCAGCGGCCCTAGCGGGAGCACCTACAATGAGCAGTACTTC. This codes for CASGPSGSTYNEQYF.